The text below deals with one T cell receptor (beta chain). Having ophthalmopathy, the donors showed moderate-to-severe activity, CAS ≥3 and NOSPECS ≥4, with disease lasting under 3 months. This sample was taken from a study of Graves' ophthalmopathy and Graves' hyperthyroidism. Using RNA transcripts, the TCR beta CDR3 regions were amplified. The first-round RT-PCR employed HTBI primers together with the Qiagen OneStep RT-PCR kit. A multiplex PCR was then performed as the second round. TCRdb processed the multiplex PCR reads anew with MiXCR; each CDR3 protein has one entry. The sample lists about 400,000 distinct CDR3 sequences, about a sixth seen once, with around 1.5% in the top ten. Germline V lookup: CDR1 SGHVS, CDR2 FNYEAQ. Germline trimming cut 3 bases from V and 6 bases from J; bases unmatched to any gene: 11. The CDR3 spans 15 residues.

The sequence was obtained from a woman aged 18-29 years with Graves' ophthalmopathy. The chain has TRBV7-6 and TRBJ2-7; TRBD1 matches at 7 bases. Sequences were obtained from peripheral blood. CDR3 sequence (DNA): TGTGCCAGCAGCTTGTCGACAGGGTCGGATCGCGAGCAGTACTTC. Translation: CASSLSTGSDREQYF.